A single sample gave rise to the 26 T cell receptor beta chains below, sequenced in a study of shared T cell receptors in the human thymus. Repertoires were generated with immunoSEQ multiplex PCR, while TCRdb's copy carries only in-frame clones and drops some. The table lists 550,000 to 800,000 clones, approximately 83% of them singletons, with roughly 0.01% in the top ten. This sample was also put to use in a study of human thymus T cells.

The sample comprised thymocytes. The origin of the receptors is a girl in the first two years of life with a congenital heart defect.

This rearrangement joins TRBV5-8 to TRBJ1-5; 9 bases are shared with TRBD1. V shed 0 bases and J 3 bases; nucleotides not matched to a gene: 7. Germline V lookup: CDR1 SGHTS, CDR2 YDEGEE. There are 17 residues in the CDR3. In DNA, the CDR3 is TGTGCCAGCAGCTTGGCGGGGGGACAGGGTGTCAATCAGCCCCAGCATTTT. Translated: CASSLAGGQGVNQPQHF.

The V and J genes are TRBV6-6 and TRBJ2-7; TRBD2 might be the D (6 bases). The CDR3 covers 15 residues. V was trimmed by 6 bases and J by 4 bases, leaving 19 bases between them. CDR1 MNHNY and CDR2 SVGAGI come from the germline V gene (reference sequence). CDR3 in amino acids: CASSPLAPLFYEQYF. For the CDR3, the DNA is TGTGCCAGCAGCCCGCTAGCGCCCCTGTTTTACGAGCAGTACTTC.

This sequence joins TRBV2 and TRBJ1-1; D gene ambiguous. The CDR3 is made up of 10 amino acids. V gave up 6 bases and J gave up 8 bases, with 7 bases separating them. Germline V gives CDR1 SNHLY, CDR2 FYNNEI. The CDR3: CASRVREAFF. The DNA of the CDR3 is TGTGCCAGCAGGGTGAGAGAAGCTTTCTTT.

V is TRBV18 and J is TRBJ2-5, with D unclear. Trimming cost V 3 bases and J 1 base, with 12 bases left between them. The CDR3 length is 15 residues. CDR1 and CDR2 from the germline V gene are KGHSH and LQKENI. The CDR3 DNA reads TGTGCCAGCTCACCGGGCAGACCTGTCCAAGAGACCCAGTACTTC. Amino acid sequence: CASSPGRPVQETQYF.

The chain combines TRBV10-3 with TRBJ2-7; 10 bases fit TRBD1. Germline V gives CDR1 ENHRY, CDR2 SYGVKD. Trimming at V came to 7 bases and at J to 3 bases, leaving 3 bases not matched to a gene. The CDR3 has 13 amino acids. The chain's CDR3 is CAITRDRGYEQYF. The CDR3 coding sequence is TGTGCCATCACCCGGGACAGGGGCTACGAGCAGTACTTC.

The chain links TRBV28 to TRBJ1-2, with TRBD1 as a possible D gene (6 bases). The germline V and J ends were trimmed by 6 bases and 8 bases, with 25 bases remaining between them. From germline, CDR1 is MDHEN and CDR2 SYDVKM. The CDR3 length is 16 residues. The CDR3 nucleotides read TGTGCCAGCAGCCTCCGGGCGGGGGCCGCCGAGGGAGGCTACACCTTC. This translates into CASSLRAGAAEGGYTF.

V usage is TRBV6-1 and J usage is TRBJ2-7; 12 positions agree with TRBD2. Germline CDR1 and CDR2: MNHNS and SASEGT. The junction had 6 bases not matched to a gene; V was cut back by 2 bases and J by 7 bases. The CDR3 is 15 amino acids. The CDR3 nucleotides are TGTGCCAGCAGTGAAACTAGCGGGGGGCCGGGGGAGCAGTACTTC. Translation gives CASSETSGGPGEQYF.

The V and J genes are TRBV5-8 and TRBJ2-7; TRBD1 is a possible D gene (5 bases). V dropped 4 bases and J dropped 3 bases, with 11 bases sitting between them. The germline CDR1 and CDR2 sequences are SGHTS and YDEGEE. The length of the CDR3 is 13 residues. For the CDR3, the DNA is TGTGCCAGCAGCGCCGACAGCTACTACGAGCAGTACTTC. As protein: CASSADSYYEQYF.

This sequence joins TRBV4-1 and TRBJ1-4; D ambiguous. The CDR3 totals 17 residues. Trimming pared 1 base from V and 6 bases from J, leaving 18 bases between. Germline V lookup: CDR1 MGHRA, CDR2 YSYEKL. The chain's CDR3 is CASSQGPENFVDEKLFF. The CDR3 nucleotides are TGCGCCAGCAGCCAAGGCCCTGAGAATTTCGTGGATGAAAAACTGTTTTTT.

The V and J genes are TRBV19 and TRBJ1-6; D may be TRBD1 (5 bases). This CDR3 comprises 17 residues. V was cut by 1 base and J by 7 bases, with 17 bases left in between. Germline V lookup: CDR1 LNHDA, CDR2 SQIVND (reference sequence). CDR3 DNA: TGTGCCAGTAGTATAGTGATTGACCAGGGTGGCAATTCACCCCTCCACTTT. Its translation: CASSIVIDQGGNSPLHF.

This clone was detected only once. This chain links TRBV5-4 with TRBJ2-3, with 13 bases lining up with TRBD2. The germline gives CDR1 SGHNT, CDR2 YYREEE (reference sequence). The CDR3 runs to 16 residues. J was trimmed by 4 bases and V by 0 bases; bases with no gene match: 2. CDR3 DNA: TGTGCCAGCAGCTTGGAGGGACTAGCGGGGTCAGATACGCAGTATTTT. Its translation: CASSLEGLAGSDTQYF.

This chain links TRBV27 with TRBJ1-2; D is undetermined. The CDR3 contains 13 residues. CDR1 and CDR2 (germline): MNHEY, SMNVEV (reference sequence). V lost 6 bases to trimming and J lost 8 bases, with 16 bases between them. The CDR3 region has the DNA TGTGCCAGCAGGCGATCACCCGATCGGGGCTACACCTTC. Translated, it gives CASRRSPDRGYTF.

Only one count was recorded for this clone. The CDR3 DNA is TGCGCCAGCAGCTTGGGGAGTGAGGGAACGGATCAGCCCCAGCATTTT. Amino acids: CASSLGSEGTDQPQHF. The chain is built from TRBV5-1 and TRBJ1-5, with unresolved D. CDR1 is SGHRS, CDR2 YFSETQ, per germline. The CDR3 is 16 residues long. Trimming stripped 0 bases from V and 5 bases from J, with 15 bases between. The variable domain in full, completed from reference TRBV5-1 and TRBJ1-5, reads KAGVTQTPRYLIKTRGQQVTLSCSPISGHRSVSWYQQTPGQGLQFLFEYFSETQRNKGNFPGRFSGRQFSNSRSEMNVSTLELGDSALYLCASSLGSEGTDQPQHFGDGTRLSIL.

The chain combines TRBV4-3 with TRBJ2-7; the match to TRBD1 covers 7 bases. V shed 3 bases and J 4 bases; nucleotides not matched to a gene: 12. The germline V gene has CDR1 LGHNA and CDR2 YSLEER. The CDR3 extends over 16 amino acids. The DNA of the CDR3 is TGCGCCAGCAGCCAGGCCCGGGACAGTGACCTTTACGAGCAGTACTTC. Residues: CASSQARDSDLYEQYF.

The chain uses TRBV9 and TRBJ1-2; a weak D match, TRBD1 (6 bases). The CDR3 spans 14 residues. Germline V CDR1 and CDR2: SGDLS, YYNGEE. The V gene lost 3 bases and the J gene lost 8 bases, with 17 bases spanning the gap. The CDR3 DNA follows: TGTGCCAGCAGCGCGAACAGGGACCTCTGGGGCTACACCTTC. Amino acids: CASSANRDLWGYTF.

V usage is TRBV5-8 and J usage is TRBJ1-6, with a possible D match to TRBD1 (6 bases). Trimming took off 2 bases at V and 6 bases at J, with 21 bases between the two ends. This CDR3 has 18 residues. Germline V gives CDR1 SGHTS, CDR2 YDEGEE. DNA of the CDR3: TGTGCCAGCAGCTTCACCGCAGGGGCCACGAAGGGTAATTCACCCCTCCACTTT. Translating it yields CASSFTAGATKGNSPLHF.

The genes are TRBV2 and TRBJ2-3, with 8 bases identical to TRBD2. The CDR3 runs 14 residues. Germline V gene data show CDR1 as SNHLY and CDR2 as FYNNEI. V shed 4 bases and J 5 bases; nucleotides not matched to a gene: 5. CDR3 loop: CASSGTGGIDTQYF. Written as DNA, the CDR3 is TGTGCCAGCAGTGGGACGGGGGGGATAGATACGCAGTATTTT.

This rearrangement joins TRBV5-6 to TRBJ2-4, with 8 bases lining up with TRBD1. The V gene end was trimmed by 4 bases and the J gene end by 6 bases; junction bases not matched to a gene: 9. Germline-derived CDR1 and CDR2 are SGHDT and YYEEEE. The CDR3 is 15 residues long. The DNA of the CDR3 is TGTGCCAGCAGCCGGACAGGGCCTGAGGGAAACATTCAGTACTTC. This sequence encodes CASSRTGPEGNIQYF.

The chain employs TRBV7-9 and TRBJ1-1; no definite D call. The ends were cut back, 5 bases at V and 9 bases at J, with 13 bases in the middle. CDR3 length: 12 residues. Germline values: CDR1 SEHNR, CDR2 FQNEAQ (reference sequence). CDR3 coding DNA: TGTGCCAGCAGCGGAGCTTTAAGGAAAGCTTTCTTT. Amino acid sequence: CASSGALRKAFF.

V is TRBV5-4 and J is TRBJ1-1; perhaps TRBD1 as D (6 bases). Deletions cut 3 bases from V and 4 bases from J, with 16 bases between. Germline CDR1 and CDR2: SGHNT and YYREEE (reference sequence). This CDR3 is built from 15 residues. CDR3 amino acids: CASSSGRGRSTEAFF. In DNA, the CDR3 is TGTGCCAGCAGCTCGGGCAGGGGCCGTAGCACTGAAGCTTTCTTT.

Regarding this clone: A junction boundary mismatches the germline segment, possibly from a read error. This chain connects TRBV5-1 to TRBJ2-1; D possibly corresponds to TRBD1 (6 bases). This CDR3 has 16 residues. The germline gives CDR1 SGHRS, CDR2 YFSETQ. CDR3 sequence (DNA): TGCGCCAGCAGTCTAACAGGGTTTGACTCCTACAGTGAGCAGTTCTTC. This encodes CASSLTGFDSYSEQFF.

The gene calls are TRBV18 and TRBJ1-1; unclear D gene. V was pared by 0 bases and J by 0 bases, with 17 bases between. There are 18 residues in the CDR3. Germline lookup yields CDR1 KGHSH and CDR2 LQKENI. The CDR3 sequence is CASSPPLLSDHMNTEAFF. As DNA, the CDR3 is TGTGCCAGCTCACCACCGTTATTGTCAGATCACATGAACACTGAAGCTTTCTTT.

The chain recombines TRBV10-3 with TRBJ1-1, with a tentative D call TRBD1 (5 bases). The V and J ends lost 6 bases and 4 bases respectively, with 15 bases between them. Germline values: CDR1 ENHRY, CDR2 SYGVKD. The CDR3 is 14 amino acids. The CDR3 nucleotides read TGTGCCATCAGATTACAGGACCGGGCCACTGAAGCTTTCTTT. Amino acids: CAIRLQDRATEAFF.

V and J are TRBV6-6 and TRBJ2-3; the D is unclear. Germline lookup yields CDR1 MNHNY and CDR2 SVGAGI (reference sequence). The CDR3 loop spans 13 amino acids. V was shortened by 4 bases and J by 1 base, with 6 bases between the two germline ends. Written as DNA, the CDR3 is TGTGCCAGCAGTTCTCCGGGCACAGATACGCAGTATTTT. Translating gives CASSSPGTDTQYF.

Only one count was recorded for this clone. The gene calls are TRBV28 and TRBJ1-1; 9 positions match TRBD1. Germline trimming cut 9 bases from V and 3 bases from J; bases unmatched to any gene: 5. This CDR3 region has 13 residues. In germline, CDR1 is MDHEN, CDR2 SYDVKM. CDR3: CASHRGQYTEAFF. In DNA form, the CDR3 reads TGTGCCAGTCACAGGGGGCAGTACACTGAAGCTTTCTTT.

The CDR3 bases are TGTGCCAGCAGTGAACGAACACCGATTGGACTAGCGGGGGGCCCTCACAAGCAGTTCTTC. Residues: CASSERTPIGLAGGPHKQFF. The chain recombines TRBV6-1 with TRBJ2-1, with 14 bases that match TRBD2. The CDR3 sequence is 20 residues long. J lost 11 bases, V lost 2 bases, and 20 bases had no gene match. The V gene's germline CDR1 is MNHNS and CDR2 SASEGT.